Only a few counts were recorded for the clone carrying this TCR beta chain. Each donor was a healthy Caucasian. The data derive from a study of identical twins. The CDR3 extends over 13 amino acids. CDR1 is ENHRY, CDR2 SYGVKD, per germline. Trimming took 7 bases from V and 4 from J; bases not matched to a gene: 6. TCRdb re-derived calls from the 5' RACE reads in MiXCR, one entry per CDR3 protein. Of some 200,000 distinct CDR3 sequences detected, about 7.5% appear once; the ten largest clones hold about 1.8%. The same specimen was also included in a second study, on yellow fever vaccine responses in identical twins.

This rearrangement joins TRBV10-3 to TRBJ2-7, with 8 bases lining up with TRBD1. The sequenced sample was memory (CD45RO+) T cells sorted from blood. This clonotype was sampled from a woman aged 18 to 35 in good health. The CDR3: CAITDRTGYEQYF. The CDR3 coding sequence is TGTGCCATCACCGACAGGACAGGGTACGAGCAGTACTTC.